This entry lists 8 T cell receptor beta chains sequenced from one sample in a study of T cells in localized non-small cell lung cancer. TCRdb keeps only in-frame clones here, not all; method: immunoSEQ multiplex PCR. The data hold around 130,000 clones, with around 92% observed a single time. The sequences come from peripheral blood, collected before any cancer treatment. These receptor sequences come from a female donor of 60 years or more with stage I lung adenocarcinoma.

This chain's CDR3 is CASTRDSQNSNQPQHF. Here the CDR3 DNA reads TGTGCCAGCACAAGGGACAGTCAAAATAGCAATCAGCCCCAGCATTTT. The chain joins TRBV6-7 to TRBJ1-5; 7 nucleotides match TRBD1. TRBV6-7 is labeled an ORF, and its function is uncertain. The CDR3 length is 16 residues. The junction had 9 bases not matched to a gene; V was cut back by 7 bases and J by 0 bases.

V and J are TRBV19 and TRBJ2-4, with 7 nucleotides matching TRBD1. The CDR3 covers 11 residues. Germline V CDR1 and CDR2: LNHDA, SQIVND (reference sequence). The J segment lost 6 bases and the V segment lost 11 bases, leaving 4 bases of the junction unmatched. The CDR3 here is CASGTVNIQYF. The CDR3 coding sequence is TGTGCCTCCGGGACAGTAAACATTCAGTACTTC.

The rearrangement links TRBV7-9 to TRBJ2-7; TRBD1 aligns across 10 bases. Germline V gene lookup returns CDR1 SEHNR and CDR2 FQNEAQ (reference sequence). This CDR3 is 16 amino acids long. V was clipped by 1 base and J by 7 bases; unmatched bases: 10. CDR3 nucleotide sequence: TGTGCCAGCAGCTTAGTAGCTGGGACAGGGGTCGGGGAGCAGTACTTC. Its translation: CASSLVAGTGVGEQYF.

The rearrangement joins TRBV7-9 to TRBJ2-1; TRBD2 matches at 7 bases. The V gene's germline CDR1 is SEHNR and CDR2 FQNEAQ (reference sequence). The CDR3 runs to 16 residues. Losses at the gene ends were 7 bases for V and 3 bases for J; bases not matched to a gene: 12. CDR3 sequence reads: CASTQTGREYYNEQFF. DNA of the CDR3: TGTGCCAGCACTCAAACGGGGCGGGAGTACTACAATGAGCAGTTCTTC.

The genes are TRBV19 and TRBJ2-2; tentatively, D is TRBD1 or TRBD2 (6 bases each). This CDR3 region has 15 residues. Germline assignment: CDR1 LNHDA and CDR2 SQIVND (reference sequence). Trimming stripped 6 bases from V and 3 bases from J, with 14 bases between. This chain's CDR3 is CASRKGGIYTGELFF. For the CDR3, the DNA is TGTGCCAGTAGGAAAGGGGGGATCTACACCGGGGAGCTGTTTTTT.

The chain uses TRBV6-5 and TRBJ1-1, with 9 nucleotides matching TRBD1. The CDR3 covers 13 residues. Germline CDR1 reads MNHEY; CDR2 reads SVGAGI. The V and J ends lost 6 bases and 5 bases, in that order; junction bases with no gene match: 4. The CDR3 sequence: CASRNRGRTEAFF. DNA for the CDR3: TGTGCCAGCAGAAACAGGGGGCGAACTGAAGCTTTCTTT.

This clone was detected once. The rearrangement links TRBV11-2 to TRBJ1-1; D gene unclear. Deletions cut 5 bases from V and 6 bases from J, with 13 bases between. This CDR3 comprises 13 residues. The germline V gene encodes CDR1 SGHAT and CDR2 FQNNGV. CDR3 loop: CASSPRVAAEAFF. The CDR3 bases are TGTGCCAGCAGCCCCCGGGTCGCGGCTGAAGCTTTCTTT.

The genes are TRBV21-1 and TRBJ2-4; TRBD2, the D gene given by the table, was not confirmed from the DNA. TRBV21-1 is marked as a pseudogene. The CDR3 runs to 17 residues. DNA of the CDR3: TGTGCCAGCAGCAACAGAGCGGGGGAGTTCCCCAAAAACATTCAGTACTTC. Protein product: CASSNRAGEFPKNIQYF.